These 14 T cell receptor beta chains share one sample of origin, sequenced in a study of response to subunit inactivated influenza vaccine. TCRdb re-called the RT-PCR reads with MiXCR, one entry per CDR3 protein. The sample lists around 790,000 distinct CDR3 sequences, 21% occurring once. The sequencing used PBMCs from blood, collected 5 days after vaccination. The receptor set was obtained from a middle-aged man who received an inactivated influenza vaccine.

V and J are TRBV3-1 and TRBJ2-7; D unclear. Germline V CDR1 and CDR2: LGHDT, YNNKEL (reference sequence). The CDR3 runs to 13 residues. V was pared by 5 bases and J by 4 bases, with 12 bases between. The CDR3 DNA is TGTGCCAGCAGCGGGATCGGGTTTTACGAGCAGTACTTC. It yields the protein CASSGIGFYEQYF.

This sequence joins TRBV20-1 and TRBJ2-7, with 7 bases that match TRBD1. V was clipped by 4 bases and J by 2 bases; unmatched bases: 8. CDR1 and CDR2 from the germline V gene are DFQATT and SNEGSKA (reference sequence). The CDR3 loop spans 14 amino acids. CDR3 protein: CSATHRDRAYEQYF. DNA of the CDR3: TGCAGTGCTACCCACCGGGACAGAGCCTACGAGCAGTACTTC.

This clonotype has a handful of counts. The rearrangement uses TRBV11-2 and TRBJ2-7; D is unclear. The CDR3 extends over 15 amino acids. Per germline, CDR1 SGHAT and CDR2 FQNNGV. Trimming pared 5 bases from V and 4 bases from J, leaving 18 bases between. DNA of the CDR3: TGTGCCAGCAGCGACACACCTCGACACTTATACGAGCAGTACTTC. Translated: CASSDTPRHLYEQYF.

This clonotype has at least ten counts. This chain uses TRBV4-1 with TRBJ2-4; TRBD1 aligns across 7 bases. The CDR3 loop spans 17 amino acids. The ends lost 3 bases at V and 0 bases at J; junction bases unmatched: 8. Germline V lookup: CDR1 MGHRA, CDR2 YSYEKL. In DNA form, the CDR3 reads TGCGCCAGCAGCCATGACAGGGATAAACTAGCCAAAAACATTCAGTACTTC. The encoded protein is CASSHDRDKLAKNIQYF.

The sample holds a few counts of this clonotype. The V gene is TRBV28, the J gene TRBJ2-6; no clear D gene. Germline V gene data show CDR1 as MDHEN and CDR2 as SYDVKM. V was pared by 5 bases and J by 0 bases, with 11 bases between. The CDR3 runs to 16 residues. The CDR3 DNA follows: TGTGCCAGCAGTGACCCCCGCTACTCTGGGGCCAACGTCCTGACTTTC. Translation gives CASSDPRYSGANVLTF.

In its sample, this clonotype was seen many times. This rearrangement joins TRBV12-3 or TRBV12-4 to TRBJ2-1; possibly TRBD2 for D (6 bases). The CDR3 is 12 residues long. The V end was cut by 8 bases, the J end by 5 bases, with 10 bases between. CDR3 in DNA: TGTGCCAGCTGGGGGGAAAACAATGAGCAGTTCTTC. Protein sequence: CASWGENNEQFF.

The chain is built from TRBV12-3 or TRBV12-4 and TRBJ2-3; D ambiguous. The ends were cut back, 6 bases at V and 0 bases at J, with 13 bases in the middle. CDR3 length: 15 residues. CDR3 in DNA: TGTGCCAGCAGCCCGGACGGAGCTAGCACAGATACGCAGTATTTT. This codes for CASSPDGASTDTQYF.

The table lists this clonotype with a few counts. The CDR3 loop is CASKNDRGHYNEQFF. DNA for the CDR3: TGTGCCAGCAAAAACGACAGGGGGCACTACAATGAGCAGTTCTTC. This chain connects TRBV5-4 to TRBJ2-1; 10 bases fit TRBD1. V gave up 6 bases and J gave up 3 bases; unmatched junction bases: 6. CDR1 and CDR2 (germline): SGHNT, YYREEE (reference sequence). The CDR3 is 15 amino acids.

The chain is built from TRBV7-8 and TRBJ2-3; 12 nucleotides agree with TRBD2. The CDR3 runs 16 residues. V was clipped by 5 bases and J by 1 base; unmatched bases: 4. In germline, CDR1 is SGHVS, CDR2 FQNEAQ. CDR3 sequence: CASSPTSGGRTDTQYF. DNA for the CDR3: TGTGCCAGCAGCCCCACTAGCGGGGGGCGCACAGATACGCAGTATTTT.

This clonotype was found a few times. The chain combines TRBV24-1 with TRBJ2-7; D may be TRBD1 or TRBD2 (5 bases each). The V end lost 12 bases, the J end lost 7 bases, and 21 bases lay between the germline ends. The germline V gene encodes CDR1 KGHDR and CDR2 SFDVKD. This CDR3 contains 13 residues. CDR3 loop: CASSEGRADEQYF. The CDR3 DNA is TGTGCCTCGAGCGAGGGGCGAGCTGATGAGCAGTACTTC.

This clonotype was picked up one time. This chain joins TRBV7-3 and TRBJ2-5; 10 positions agree with TRBD2. Per germline, CDR1 SGHTA and CDR2 FQGTGA. The CDR3 spans 15 residues. V trimming: 5 bases; J trimming: 4 bases; junction bases outside the gene matches: 7. The CDR3 reads CASSRGASGRETQYF. As DNA, the CDR3 is TGTGCCAGCAGCCGAGGGGCTAGCGGGAGAGAGACCCAGTACTTC. Filled out from reference TRBV7-3 and TRBJ2-5, the complete variable domain reads GAGVSQTPSNKVTEKGKYVELRCDPISGHTALYWYRQSLGQGPEFLIYFQGTGAADDSGLPNDRFFAVRPEGSVSTLKIQRTERGDSAVYLCASSRGASGRETQYFGPGTRLLVL.

J is TRBJ1-2 and V is TRBV12-3 or TRBV12-4, with 7 positions matching TRBD1. The ends lost 5 bases at V and 4 bases at J; junction bases unmatched: 7. The CDR3 contains 14 residues. The CDR3 spells CASSPGGLAYGYTF. In DNA, the CDR3 is TGTGCCAGCAGTCCAGGGGGTTTAGCCTATGGCTACACCTTC.

The table lists this clonotype with a few counts. The gene calls are TRBV24-1 and TRBJ2-5; either TRBD1 or TRBD2 may fit D (5 bases each). V was cut by 6 bases and J by 1 base, with 8 bases left in between. Germline V CDR1 and CDR2: KGHDR, SFDVKD. The CDR3 is 13 amino acids. The CDR3 nucleotides are TGTGCCACCAGTTCCGGGGCCCAAGAGACCCAGTACTTC. Translating it yields CATSSGAQETQYF.

The table lists this clonotype with a count of one. This CDR3 reads CASSCGDREFNEQFF. As DNA, the CDR3 is TGTGCCAGCAGTTGCGGGGACAGGGAGTTCAATGAGCAGTTCTTC. The rearrangement links TRBV6-2 or TRBV6-3 to TRBJ2-1; TRBD1 matches 9 bases. Trimming cost V 4 bases and J 6 bases; bases outside gene matches: 7. Germline V gene data show CDR1 as MNHEY and CDR2 as SVGEGT. The CDR3 spans 15 residues.